These T cell receptor beta chains were read from a single sample in a study of T cells in Graves' hyperthyroidism and ophthalmopathy. Via MiXCR, TCRdb re-called the multiplex PCR reads, giving one row per CDR3 protein. The data contain 600,000 to 900,000 distinct CDR3 sequences, approximately 16% of them singletons. The specimen sequenced was blood. All receptors derive from a man aged 18 to 35 with Graves' hyperthyroidism. The CDR3 runs from the conserved cysteine through the conserved F or W. The D gene is left open where the match is weak. Size is omitted from some rows. Given values are once, few, many or a class for expanded clones.

>NA|TRBV6-2/TRBV6-3|NA|TRBJ2-3
TGTGCCAGCGGCTGGGTTACGCAGTATTTT
CASGWVTQYF
>NA|TRBV7-9|many|TRBJ2-7
TGTGCCAGCAGCTTACAGGCAGGCTCGTACGAGCAGTACTTC
CASSLQAGSYEQYF
>NA|TRBV12-3/TRBV12-4|NA|TRBJ2-6
TGTGCCAGCAGTTTAGCGCCGGGAGCTGGGGCCAACGTCCTGACTTTC
CASSLAPGAGANVLTF
>TRBD2|TRBV9|NA|TRBJ2-3
TGTGCCAGCAGCGTCACTTTAGCGGGAGGGCCAAATACGCAGTATTTT
CASSVTLAGGPNTQYF
>NA|TRBV9|NA|TRBJ1-4
TGTGCCAGTTCACCAGCTGTTAATGAAAAACTGTTTTTT
CASSPAVNEKLFF
>NA|TRBV20-1|many|TRBJ2-5
TGCAGTGCTAGAGGCAGACTAGAGACCCAGTACTTC
CSARGRLETQYF
>TRBD1|TRBV6-5|many|TRBJ2-7
TGTGCCAGCAGTTACCGGGACAGGGGCTACGAGCAGTACTTC
CASSYRDRGYEQYF
>NA|TRBV19|NA|TRBJ2-2
TGTGCCAGTGGCCGGGAATCGCTGTTTTTT
CASGRESLFF
>NA|TRBV29-1|NA|TRBJ1-2
TGCAGCGTAGATACAGGGACTTCGACGGGCTACACCTTC
CSVDTGTSTGYTF
>NA|TRBV5-1|few|TRBJ2-3
TGCGCCAGCACTACAGGGAGCACAGATACGCAGTATTTT
CASTTGSTDTQYF
>TRBD2|TRBV25-1|many|TRBJ2-1
TGTGCCAGCAGCGTCACGGGAGGCTACAATGAGCAGTTCTTC
CASSVTGGYNEQFF
>TRBD1|TRBV2|many|TRBJ1-2
TGTGCCAGCACCGAGACAGGGCTTTTCTATGGCTACACCTTC
CASTETGLFYGYTF
>NA|TRBV7-2|many|TRBJ2-5
TGTGCCAGCTCCGGGGGCGGGGGTAGGTTCGAGACCCAGTACTTC
CASSGGGGRFETQYF
>NA|TRBV6-6|many|TRBJ2-7
TGTGCCAGCAGTTACTCGACCAGGGCCGTGCAGTACTTC
CASSYSTRAVQYF
>TRBD2|TRBV6-5|many|TRBJ2-1
TGTGCCAGCAGTTACTCGGGGACTAGCGGATACAATGAGCAGTTCTTC
CASSYSGTSGYNEQFF
>NA|TRBV18|many|TRBJ2-5
TGTGCCAGCTCACCATATCAGGGGGGCACCCAATTGGAGACCCAGTACTTC
CASSPYQGGTQLETQYF
>TRBD1|TRBV7-7|NA|TRBJ2-5
TGTGCCAGCAGCTCCGGGACAGGGAGCCAAGAGACCCAGTACTTC
CASSSGTGSQETQYF
>NA|TRBV5-1|many|TRBJ2-7
TGCGCCAGCAGCTGGACAGTCGGTGACGAGCAGTACTTC
CASSWTVGDEQYF
>NA|TRBV6-9|few|TRBJ2-5
TGTGCCAGCAGTTCCAGGGTACAGACCCAGTACTTC
CASSSRVQTQYF
>NA|TRBV5-6|NA|TRBJ2-3
TGTGCCAGCAGCTCCCTCCGTGGCGAGGCAGGAGATACGCAGTATTTT
CASSSLRGEAGDTQYF
>NA|TRBV20-1|many|TRBJ1-6
TGCAGTGCCCTCCTGGGGCAGATAAGTTCACCCCTCCACTTT
CSALLGQISSPLHF
>TRBD1|TRBV2|NA|TRBJ2-7
TGTGCCAGCCTAGCCGGGACAGACGAGCAGTACTTC
CASLAGTDEQYF
>TRBD1|TRBV5-6|many|TRBJ2-7
TGTGCCAGCAGCATGTCGGACAGGGGAATCAACGAGCAGTACTTC
CASSMSDRGINEQYF
>NA|TRBV7-2|many|TRBJ2-1
TGTGCCAGCAGCCTACCTCGGGACTCCTACAATGAGCAGTTCTTC
CASSLPRDSYNEQFF
>NA|TRBV11-2|few|TRBJ1-2
TGTGCCAGCAGCTCGAGAGGACTAGATTATGGCTACACCTTC
CASSSRGLDYGYTF
>NA|TRBV20-1|few|TRBJ1-1
TGCAGTGTTACCAGGGACGGGAAGAACACTGAAGCTTTCTTT
CSVTRDGKNTEAFF
>NA|TRBV20-1|many|TRBJ2-5
TGCAGTGCTGGGGTATTAGGTAGCAGGCAAGAGACCCAGTACTTC
CSAGVLGSRQETQYF
>NA|TRBV18|NA|TRBJ2-7
TGTGCCAGCTCGACGTTGGAGAGCCCCCCGGTGGGCGAGCAGTACTTC
CASSTLESPPVGEQYF
>TRBD2|TRBV28|many|TRBJ2-3
TGTGCCAGCAGTTTCGGGACTAGCGGGAGCGCAGATACGCAGTATTTT
CASSFGTSGSADTQYF
>NA|TRBV20-1|many|TRBJ2-3
TGCAGTGCTAGAGGTAGCCAGGGGGATACGCAGTATTTT
CSARGSQGDTQYF
>NA|TRBV18|many|TRBJ1-6
TGTGCCAGCTCACCCGAGGGGGGTAATTCACCCCTCCACTTT
CASSPEGGNSPLHF
>TRBD1|TRBV20-1|NA|TRBJ1-6
TGCAGTGCTAGATCGTTGGGGACAGAGCATTCACCCCTCCACTTT
CSARSLGTEHSPLHF
>NA|TRBV28|few|TRBJ1-4
TGTGCCAGCAAGGGCAGGGAGGATGAAAAACTGTTTTTT
CASKGREDEKLFF
>NA|TRBV5-1|NA|TRBJ1-2
TGCGCCAGCAGCCCCGGGACTTTTGAAAACTATGGCTACACCTTC
CASSPGTFENYGYTF
>NA|TRBV24-1|few|TRBJ1-6
TGTGCCCCGAGGGGGGATTTGAATTCACCCCTCCACTTT
CAPRGDLNSPLHF
>NA|TRBV10-3|NA|TRBJ2-1
TGTGCCATCAGTGAGGCGGGTGAGCAGTTCTTC
CAISEAGEQFF
>NA|TRBV7-8|many|TRBJ2-5
TGTGCCAGCAGCTTTACGGGTCGTCCCGAGACCCAGTACTTC
CASSFTGRPETQYF
>NA|TRBV15|many|TRBJ2-3
TGTGCCACCAGCAGAGGGGGAGTTGCCACAGATACGCAGTATTTT
CATSRGGVATDTQYF
>NA|TRBV7-2|few|TRBJ2-5
TGTGCCAGCAGCTTAGATTCCCGGAGCTTCAAGACCCAGTACTTC
CASSLDSRSFKTQYF
>TRBD1|TRBV27|many|TRBJ1-4
TGTGCCAGCAGTTTATTCGGGGGACAGCACAATGAAAAACTGTTTTTT
CASSLFGGQHNEKLFF
>NA|TRBV12-3/TRBV12-4|NA|TRBJ1-1
TGTGCCAGCAGAATCCGACCGAACACTGAAGCTTTCTTT
CASRIRPNTEAFF
>NA|TRBV5-1|few|TRBJ1-1
TGCGCCAGCAGGGAGGGGAGTGAAGCTTTCTTT
CASREGSEAFF
>TRBD2|TRBV5-1|NA|TRBJ2-1
TGCGCCAGCAGCGCCGCACTAGCGGGAGGTTCCTACAATGAGCAGTTCTTC
CASSAALAGGSYNEQFF
>NA|TRBV6-1|many|TRBJ2-1
TGTGCCAGCAACCTTCTAGGGTTGAGGAACAATGAGCAGTTCTTC
CASNLLGLRNNEQFF
>NA|TRBV4-3|NA|TRBJ2-5
TGCGCCAGCAGCCAAGCCCTGGGTCCTCAAGAGACCCAGTACTTC
CASSQALGPQETQYF
>NA|TRBV7-9|many|TRBJ2-7
TGTGCCAGCAGCTGGGGGCTAGGGGAGCAGTACTTC
CASSWGLGEQYF
>NA|TRBV6-1|many|TRBJ1-4
TGTGCCAGCAGAACGCAATACGGACAGCCCGGGGAAAAACTGTTTTTT
CASRTQYGQPGEKLFF
>NA|TRBV9|NA|TRBJ2-3
TGTGCCAGCAGCATACCGGAGGGTGGGCACACAGATACGCAGTATTTT
CASSIPEGGHTDTQYF
>NA|TRBV5-4|few|TRBJ2-1
TGTGCCAGCAGCCGTGGAGGGGAGGCCTACAATGAGCAGTTCTTC
CASSRGGEAYNEQFF
>NA|TRBV15|few|TRBJ1-1
TGTGCCACCGGCAGAGATCGGACAGTGGGGCCGAACACTGAAGCTTTCTTT
CATGRDRTVGPNTEAFF
>TRBD1|TRBV6-2/TRBV6-3|NA|TRBJ1-6
TGTGCCAGCAGTCGTGGACAGGGGTCATCACCCCTCCACTTT
CASSRGQGSSPLHF
>TRBD1|TRBV25-1|NA|TRBJ2-5
TGTGCCAGCAGTGGACAGGGACAGGGGAGATCGGGTGAGACCCAGTACTTC
CASSGQGQGRSGETQYF
>TRBD2|TRBV15|NA|TRBJ2-7
TGTGCCACCAGCGGTTTCGGGGGCTCGGGACTAGCCAGCTCCTACGAGCAGTACTTC
CATSGFGGSGLASSYEQYF
>NA|TRBV28|many|TRBJ1-2
TGTGCCAGCAGTTCCCGCCCAGGGGCCTATGGCTACACCTTC
CASSSRPGAYGYTF